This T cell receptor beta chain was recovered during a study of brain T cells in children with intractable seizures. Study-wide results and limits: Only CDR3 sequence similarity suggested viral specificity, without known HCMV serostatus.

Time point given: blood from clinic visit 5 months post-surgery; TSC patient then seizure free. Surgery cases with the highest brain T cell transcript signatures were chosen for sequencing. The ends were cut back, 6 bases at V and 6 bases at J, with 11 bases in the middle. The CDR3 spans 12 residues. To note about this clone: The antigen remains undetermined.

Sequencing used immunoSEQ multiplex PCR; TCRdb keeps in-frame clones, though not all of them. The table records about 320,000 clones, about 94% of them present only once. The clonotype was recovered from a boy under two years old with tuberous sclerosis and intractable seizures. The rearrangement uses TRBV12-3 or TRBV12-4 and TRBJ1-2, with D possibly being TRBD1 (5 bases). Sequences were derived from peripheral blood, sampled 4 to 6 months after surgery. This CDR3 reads CASSRGVDGYTF. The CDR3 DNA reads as TGTGCCAGCAGCCGGGGGGTAGATGGCTACACCTTC.